The 32 T cell receptor beta chains reported below all come from one sample, sequenced in a study of naive and memory T cell subsets. An equimolar mix of two oligonucleotides served as the beta constant-region primer for TRBC1 and TRBC2. TCRdb called the UMI-ligation and nested PCR reads again in MiXCR, with one record for every CDR3 protein. This table holds roughly 27,000 distinct CDR3 sequences, about 11% found once. Sequencing used effector memory CD4+ T cells from blood. Subset of the sample: effector memory, CD45RA- CD27-. Receptor source: a human donor in good health.

Many counts were recorded for this clonotype. The V call is TRBV29-1, the J call TRBJ2-1; 9 positions match TRBD2. This CDR3 region has 14 residues. Looked up from germline, CDR1 is SQVTM and CDR2 is ANQGSEA. Losses at the gene ends were 6 bases for V and 4 bases for J; bases not matched to a gene: 7. In DNA form, the CDR3 reads TGCAGCGTCAGTAGCGGGAGAAGGTACAATGAGCAGTTCTTC. Its protein product is CSVSSGRRYNEQFF.

The rearrangement uses TRBV6-2 or TRBV6-3 and TRBJ2-3; tentative D call: TRBD2 (5 bases). There are 13 residues in the CDR3. CDR1 and CDR2 (germline): MNHEY, SVGEGT. V was cut by 6 bases and J by 10 bases, with 17 bases left in between. CDR3 sequence (DNA): TGTGCCAGCAGGGAACGGGGTTTGCAGCCGCAGTATTTT. Translated, it gives CASRERGLQPQYF.

There are a few counts of this clonotype. This sequence joins TRBV7-9 and TRBJ2-7, with 10 nucleotides matching TRBD1. V lost 0 bases and J lost 1; bases outside the gene matches: 3. Germline CDR1 SEHNR, CDR2 FQNEAQ (reference sequence). The CDR3 loop spans 16 amino acids. The CDR3 DNA sequence: TGTGCCAGCAGCTTAGCGCAGGGACAGGGGTCCTACGAGCAGTACTTC. Translation gives CASSLAQGQGSYEQYF.

The V call is TRBV5-4, the J call TRBJ2-2, with TRBD1 matching 9 bases. The V gene's germline CDR1 is SGHNT and CDR2 YYREEE (reference sequence). The CDR3 sequence is 16 residues long. With 4 bases clipped from V and 4 bases from J, the junction kept 8 bases outside the gene matches. The DNA for the CDR3 is TGTGCCAGCAGCCCACAACAGGGGGCACGCACCGGGGAGCTGTTTTTT. Amino acid sequence: CASSPQQGARTGELFF.

This clonotype was recorded only once. The rearrangement uses TRBV20-1 and TRBJ1-4; 7 bases are a match to TRBD1. The CDR3 loop spans 15 amino acids. Germline CDR1 reads DFQATT; CDR2 reads SNEGSKA (reference sequence). V lost 3 bases, J lost 3 bases, and 7 bases stayed unmatched. The CDR3 bases are TGCAGTGCTAGGGATCCAGGGGGTCCTAATGAAAAACTGTTTTTT. It yields the protein CSARDPGGPNEKLFF.

In its sample, this clonotype was seen a few times. The chain couples TRBV7-2 to TRBJ2-1, with TRBD2 as a possible D gene (5 bases). CDR1 and CDR2 from the germline V gene are SGHTA and FQGNSA. The V end lost 4 bases, the J end lost 2 bases, and 18 bases lay between the germline ends. The CDR3 runs 17 residues. CDR3: CASSSRPLAATYNEQFF. CDR3 in DNA: TGTGCCAGCAGCTCACGGCCCCTAGCAGCAACCTACAATGAGCAGTTCTTC.

The chain recombines TRBV7-8 with TRBJ2-1, with no clear D. This CDR3 region has 13 residues. Per germline, CDR1 SGHVS and CDR2 FQNEAQ. The germline V and J ends were trimmed by 5 bases and 8 bases, with 13 bases remaining between them. In DNA, the CDR3 is TGTGCCAGCAGCACATTAGAGGCCCATGAGCAGTTCTTC. It specifies CASSTLEAHEQFF.

This chain connects TRBV2 to TRBJ2-2, with D tentatively TRBD1 (5 bases). With 3 bases removed from V and 1 base from J, the gap between germline ends came to 12 bases. CDR1 and CDR2 from the germline V gene are SNHLY and FYNNEI. The CDR3 contains 16 residues. This CDR3 is CASSDRGQMNTGELFF. DNA of the CDR3: TGTGCCAGCAGTGATAGAGGACAAATGAACACCGGGGAGCTGTTTTTT.

This clonotype was observed at least ten times. The genes are TRBV7-8 and TRBJ1-1; TRBD1 might be the D (5 bases). This CDR3 region has 14 residues. From germline, CDR1 is SGHVS and CDR2 FQNEAQ. Trimming pared 1 base from V and 6 bases from J, leaving 12 bases between. In nucleotides, the CDR3 is TGTGCCAGCAGCTTAGTAATTATGGGGGCTGAAGCTTTCTTT. This translates into CASSLVIMGAEAFF.

V gene TRBV7-8 combines with J gene TRBJ1-5, with 9 bases fitting TRBD1. CDR1 SGHVS and CDR2 FQNEAQ come from the germline V gene. The CDR3 has 17 amino acids. V shed 3 bases and J 6 bases; nucleotides not matched to a gene: 12. The CDR3 DNA reads as TGTGCCAGCAGCTTTGCTATCGTGACAGGGGGTCGTCAGCCCCAGCATTTT. Translated: CASSFAIVTGGRQPQHF.

The CDR3 sequence: CASSLRTGANEKLFF. Here the CDR3 DNA reads TGCGCCAGCAGCTTGCGGACAGGGGCTAATGAAAAACTGTTTTTT. The chain has TRBV5-1 and TRBJ1-4, with 9 nucleotides matching TRBD1. The germline V gene has CDR1 SGHRS and CDR2 YFSETQ. V gave up 1 base and J gave up 3 bases; unmatched junction bases: 1. The CDR3 contains 15 residues.

The rearrangement joins TRBV6-6 to TRBJ1-3; D is uncertain. The germline gives CDR1 MNHNY, CDR2 SVGAGI (reference sequence). CDR3 length: 18 residues. Trimming stripped 2 bases from V and 0 bases from J, with 17 bases between. CDR3 in DNA: TGTGCCAGCAGTTACGAGAAACCGGGGTTGAGCTCTGGAAACACCATATATTTT. It is translated as CASSYEKPGLSSGNTIYF.

This clonotype was picked up a small number of times. The gene calls are TRBV4-3 and TRBJ1-2; D ambiguous. The CDR3 has 15 amino acids. V was pared by 0 bases and J by 2 bases, with 10 bases between. Looked up from germline, CDR1 is LGHNA and CDR2 is YSLEER. The CDR3 sequence: CASSQEYRVNYGYTF. The CDR3 DNA is TGCGCCAGCAGCCAAGAGTATAGAGTGAACTATGGCTACACCTTC.

This clonotype appeared a single time. Sequence at one end of the junction differs from germline and may be a read error. The rearrangement links TRBV24-1 to TRBJ2-2, with 7 bases lining up with TRBD2. The germline V gene has CDR1 KGHDR and CDR2 SFDVKD. The CDR3 consists of 16 residues. The CDR3 protein is CATSAFGGGNTGKLFF. The CDR3 nucleotides read TGTGCCACAAGTGCGTTCGGGGGAGGGAACACCGGGAAGCTGTTTTTT.

This clonotype has at least ten counts. This chain joins TRBV15 and TRBJ2-7, with D perhaps assigned TRBD1 or TRBD2 (5 bases each). Trimming cost V 1 base and J 5 bases, with 9 bases left between them. Germline CDR1 reads LNHNV; CDR2 reads YYDKDF (reference sequence). This CDR3 has 13 amino acids. This CDR3 reads CATSRGGAHEQYF. The CDR3 DNA reads as TGTGCCACCAGCAGAGGAGGGGCCCACGAGCAGTACTTC.

The chain links TRBV18 to TRBJ2-3, with unresolved D. Between the trimmed V and J ends, which lost 4 bases and 1 base, there was a span of 9 bases. This CDR3 has 14 residues. The germline V gene encodes CDR1 KGHSH and CDR2 LQKENI. CDR3 amino acids: CASSLPGGTDTQYF. In nucleotides, the CDR3 is TGTGCCAGCTCACTCCCCGGCGGCACAGATACGCAGTATTTT.

This rearrangement joins TRBV5-1 to TRBJ1-4; D is unresolved. The germline V and J ends were trimmed by 2 bases and 8 bases, with 13 bases remaining between them. Per germline, CDR1 SGHRS and CDR2 YFSETQ. CDR3 length: 14 amino acids. The CDR3 bases are TGCGCCAGCAGCTTACGCCCCGAAATGGAAAAACTGTTTTTT. This gives the protein CASSLRPEMEKLFF. The full variable domain, in which reference TRBV5-1 and TRBJ1-4 provide the parts outside the CDR3, is KAGVTQTPRYLIKTRGQQVTLSCSPISGHRSVSWYQQTPGQGLQFLFEYFSETQRNKGNFPGRFSGRQFSNSRSEMNVSTLELGDSALYLCASSLRPEMEKLFFGSGTQLSVL.

A few counts support this clonotype. The V gene is TRBV20-1, the J gene TRBJ2-1; 9 bases line up with TRBD1. Looked up from germline, CDR1 is DFQATT and CDR2 is SNEGSKA (reference sequence). The junction had 10 bases not matched to a gene; V was cut back by 4 bases and J by 6 bases. CDR3 length: 15 residues. CDR3 amino acids: CSAKIPGQGFNEQFF. DNA for the CDR3: TGCAGTGCTAAGATTCCGGGACAGGGATTCAATGAGCAGTTCTTC.

The V and J genes are TRBV10-3 and TRBJ1-5; D unresolved. In germline, CDR1 is ENHRY, CDR2 SYGVKD. V was pared by 3 bases and J by 5 bases, with 14 bases between. CDR3 length: 15 residues. CDR3 nucleotide sequence: TGTGCCATCAGTGAACGGGCAGGCCAGGATCAGCCCCAGCATTTT. Residues: CAISERAGQDQPQHF.

In this sample, this clonotype turned up many times. The genes are TRBV24-1 and TRBJ2-1; D is perhaps TRBD1 (7 bases). CDR3 length: 16 residues. Germline V gene sequence: CDR1 KGHDR, CDR2 SFDVKD. Trimming left V 0 bases short and J 0 bases short, with 8 bases between. DNA for the CDR3: TGTGCCACCAGTGATTTGCAGGGGGGCTCCTACAATGAGCAGTTCTTC. This codes for CATSDLQGGSYNEQFF.

This chain connects TRBV5-5 to TRBJ2-7; no clear D. Between the trimmed V and J ends, which lost 3 bases and 3 bases, there was a span of 13 bases. The CDR3 contains 14 residues. CDR1 and CDR2 (germline): SGHKS, YYEKEE (reference sequence). The CDR3 loop is CASSWDDARYEQYF. In DNA form, the CDR3 reads TGTGCCAGCAGCTGGGATGATGCCCGCTACGAGCAGTACTTC.

This clonotype has ten or more counts. V usage is TRBV5-4 and J usage is TRBJ2-5; TRBD2 is a possible D gene (6 bases). Germline assignment: CDR1 SGHNT and CDR2 YYREEE (reference sequence). There are 14 residues in the CDR3. The germline V and J ends were trimmed by 5 bases and 5 bases, with 16 bases remaining between them. CDR3: CASRTDPAGETQYF. Here the CDR3 DNA reads TGTGCCAGCAGAACCGACCCGGCGGGGGAGACCCAGTACTTC.

This clonotype was picked up many times. The chain joins TRBV7-2 to TRBJ2-5, with TRBD2 as a possible D gene (5 bases). This CDR3 comprises 13 residues. Trimming stripped 1 base from V and 3 bases from J, with 6 bases between. CDR1 is SGHTA and CDR2 is FQGNSA in the germline V gene. The CDR3 loop is CASSLGGKETQYF. As DNA, the CDR3 is TGTGCCAGCAGCTTAGGAGGGAAAGAGACCCAGTACTTC.

This clonotype was picked up many times. The genes are TRBV7-9 and TRBJ2-5; TRBD1 might be the D (6 bases). The V and J ends lost 8 bases and 5 bases respectively, with 15 bases between them. The CDR3 is made up of 13 amino acids. Germline V gives CDR1 SEHNR, CDR2 FQNEAQ (reference sequence). For the CDR3, the DNA is TGTGCCAGCGTCCCCGGGACAACGGAGACCCAGTACTTC. It yields the protein CASVPGTTETQYF.

This clonotype was seen at least ten times. The chain joins TRBV28 to TRBJ1-5, with a weak D call TRBD1 (5 bases). Trimming took 6 bases from V and 4 from J, leaving 19 bases between them. This CDR3 spans 16 amino acids. Looked up from germline, CDR1 is MDHEN and CDR2 is SYDVKM. Here the CDR3 DNA reads TGTGCCAGCAGCTCCGTTGCAGGGAGTGGGAATCAGCCCCAGCATTTT. This translates into CASSSVAGSGNQPQHF. The variable domain in full, completed from reference TRBV28 and TRBJ1-5, reads DVKVTQSSRYLVKRTGEKVFLECVQDMDHENMFWYRQDPGLGLRLIYFSYDVKMKEKGDIPEGYSVSREKKERFSLILESASTNQTSMYLCASSSVAGSGNQPQHFGDGTRLSIL.

This clonotype has just a few counts. The chain couples TRBV10-3 to TRBJ2-5, with 12 positions matching TRBD1. After removal of 8 bases from V and 5 bases from J, the junction contained 6 bases not matched to a gene. The germline CDR1 and CDR2 sequences are ENHRY and SYGVKD. The CDR3 spans 14 residues. The CDR3 spells CAIGGTGGEETQYF. CDR3 DNA sequence: TGTGCCATCGGCGGGACAGGGGGCGAGGAGACCCAGTACTTC.

This clonotype was observed a few times. V and J are TRBV11-2 and TRBJ2-1, with D perhaps TRBD1 (6 bases). Trimming cost V 3 bases and J 6 bases, with 9 bases left between them. This CDR3 has 13 residues. CDR1 SGHAT and CDR2 FQNNGV come from the germline V gene. This CDR3 is CASSFRRGNEQFF. The DNA of the CDR3 is TGTGCCAGCAGCTTCCGCAGGGGCAATGAGCAGTTCTTC. The full variable domain, rest sourced from reference TRBV11-2 and TRBJ2-1, is EAGVAQSPRYKIIEKRQSVAFWCNPISGHATLYWYQQILGQGPKLLIQFQNNGVVDDSQLPKDRFSAERLKGVDSTLKIQPAKLEDSAVYLCASSFRRGNEQFFGPGTRLTVL.

The chain has TRBV20-1 and TRBJ2-1; 9 bases agree with TRBD2. Germline V gene sequence: CDR1 DFQATT, CDR2 SNEGSKA (reference sequence). The CDR3 length is 11 residues. J gave up 12 bases and V 6 bases, and 6 bases lay outside the gene matches. The DNA of the CDR3 is TGCAGTGCCGTAACTAGCGGGCTGCAGTTCTTC. Its translation: CSAVTSGLQFF.

This clonotype was found many times. The DNA of the CDR3 is TGTGCCAGCATCCCCCGAACAGGTTCCTACGAGCAGTACTTC. This encodes CASIPRTGSYEQYF. This rearrangement joins TRBV6-2 or TRBV6-3 to TRBJ2-7; TRBD1 is a possible D gene (5 bases). Trimming removed 7 bases at V and 1 base at J, with 14 bases between. The CDR3 runs to 14 residues. Germline V gives CDR1 MNHEY, CDR2 SVGEGT.

The V gene is TRBV7-3, the J gene TRBJ2-5; 7 nucleotides line up with TRBD2. This CDR3 comprises 16 residues. Trimming removed 0 bases from V and 5 bases from J; junction bases left unmatched: 9. CDR1 SGHTA and CDR2 FQGTGA come from the germline V gene. The CDR3 region is CASSLTGRGPRETQYF. The CDR3 DNA sequence: TGTGCCAGCAGCTTAACGGGGAGGGGACCACGGGAGACCCAGTACTTC.

This clonotype appeared a few times. The gene calls are TRBV11-2 and TRBJ1-3, with D possibly matching TRBD1 (6 bases). The CDR3 runs 14 residues. Germline assignment: CDR1 SGHAT and CDR2 FQNNGV. V was cut by 2 bases and J by 9 bases, with 14 bases left in between. CDR3 loop: CASSLSGETGTIYF. The CDR3 DNA is TGTGCCAGCAGCTTATCAGGGGAGACGGGCACCATATATTTT.

The chain is built from TRBV7-3 and TRBJ2-1, with 8 bases lining up with TRBD2. The CDR3 length is 14 residues. The J segment lost 6 bases and the V segment lost 1 base, leaving 2 bases of the junction unmatched. The germline CDR1 and CDR2 sequences are SGHTA and FQGTGA. CDR3 protein: CASSLMLAGNEQFF. CDR3 nucleotide sequence: TGTGCCAGCAGCTTAATGCTAGCGGGCAATGAGCAGTTCTTC.